The rows below give T cell receptor beta chains drawn from one sample of a study of T cells in localized non-small cell lung cancer. Measured with immunoSEQ multiplex PCR; TCRdb has only the in-frame clones, and not every one. The sample has 1,500 to 2,000 clones; about 31% are singletons. This sample comprised normal lung tissue next to the tumor, obtained before any cancer treatment. The receptor set was obtained from a female donor of 60 years or more with stage I lung adenocarcinoma. Each CDR3 is given with its conserved first and last residue. Each record gives: J gene, D gene, V gene, clone size, CDR3 protein, CDR3 DNA. A D gene is named only where the DNA matches it firmly. Size values are once, few and many counts, or a class for expanded clones, and some rows have none.

j_call: TRBJ1-2; d_call: -; v_call: TRBV19; clone_size: -; cdr3_aa: CASSIESTGALNYGYTF; cdr3_nt: TGTGCCAGTAGTATAGAAAGCACAGGCGCCCTTAACTATGGCTACACCTTC
j_call: TRBJ2-3; d_call: TRBD2; v_call: TRBV11-3; clone_size: -; cdr3_aa: CASSTFSGPTDTQYF; cdr3_nt: TGTGCCAGCAGCACCTTTAGCGGGCCTACAGATACGCAGTATTTT
j_call: TRBJ2-3; d_call: TRBD2; v_call: TRBV15; clone_size: few; cdr3_aa: CATRREGQRGASTDTQYF; cdr3_nt: TGTGCCACCAGGCGAGAGGGGCAGCGGGGGGCTAGCACAGATACGCAGTATTTT
j_call: TRBJ1-1; d_call: TRBD1; v_call: TRBV11-3; clone_size: -; cdr3_aa: CASSPDRARSEAFF; cdr3_nt: TGTGCCAGCAGCCCGGACAGGGCTAGATCGGAAGCTTTCTTT
j_call: TRBJ2-7; d_call: -; v_call: TRBV9; clone_size: -; cdr3_aa: CASSVQGLSYEQYF; cdr3_nt: TGTGCCAGCAGCGTACAGGGGCTCTCCTACGAGCAGTACTTC
j_call: TRBJ2-5; d_call: -; v_call: TRBV19; clone_size: -; cdr3_aa: CASRNTETQYF; cdr3_nt: TGTGCCAGTAGAAATACGGAGACCCAGTACTTC
j_call: TRBJ2-1; d_call: -; v_call: TRBV6-4; clone_size: few; cdr3_aa: CASSFYFTVEEREQFF; cdr3_nt: TGTGCCAGCAGTTTTTATTTTACAGTCGAAGAAAGGGAGCAGTTCTTC
j_call: TRBJ2-7; d_call: TRBD2; v_call: TRBV30; clone_size: -; cdr3_aa: CAWTPPRGLSYEQYF; cdr3_nt: TGTGCCTGGACCCCCCCGAGGGGACTATCCTACGAGCAGTACTTC
j_call: TRBJ2-5; d_call: -; v_call: TRBV11-3; clone_size: -; cdr3_aa: CASSPSYTPGETQYF; cdr3_nt: TGTGCCAGCAGCCCCTCCTACACCCCGGGGGAGACCCAGTACTTC
j_call: TRBJ2-3; d_call: TRBD1; v_call: TRBV19; clone_size: few; cdr3_aa: CASSALTGGLTDTQYF; cdr3_nt: TGTGCCAGTAGTGCCTTGACAGGGGGCCTCACAGATACGCAGTATTTT
j_call: TRBJ2-3; d_call: TRBD1; v_call: TRBV18; clone_size: -; cdr3_aa: CASSPGTGDLSSTDTQYF; cdr3_nt: TGTGCCAGCTCACCAGGGACAGGGGATCTCTCTAGCACAGATACGCAGTATTTT
j_call: TRBJ1-4; d_call: -; v_call: TRBV29-1; clone_size: -; cdr3_aa: CSVGPEREKLFF; cdr3_nt: TGCAGCGTTGGACCTGAGCGTGAAAAACTGTTTTTT
j_call: TRBJ2-3; d_call: TRBD1; v_call: TRBV11-3; clone_size: few; cdr3_aa: CASSWDRGTDTQYF; cdr3_nt: TGTGCCAGCAGCTGGGACAGGGGAACCGATACGCAGTATTTT
j_call: TRBJ2-1; d_call: TRBD2; v_call: TRBV18; clone_size: -; cdr3_aa: CASSPPSSGGAREQFF; cdr3_nt: TGTGCCAGCTCACCACCCTCTAGCGGGGGGGCCAGGGAGCAGTTCTTC
j_call: TRBJ1-2; d_call: -; v_call: TRBV6-8; clone_size: few; cdr3_aa: CASRSGQTYGYTF; cdr3_nt: TGTGCCAGCAGATCCGGACAGACTTATGGCTACACCTTC
j_call: TRBJ2-5; d_call: -; v_call: TRBV9; clone_size: few; cdr3_aa: CASSDPVVEGETQYF; cdr3_nt: TGTGCCAGCAGCGACCCCGTGGTGGAGGGAGAGACCCAGTACTTC
j_call: TRBJ2-2; d_call: -; v_call: TRBV18; clone_size: -; cdr3_aa: CASSDLNTGELFF; cdr3_nt: TGTGCCAGCTCAGACCTAAACACCGGGGAGCTGTTTTTT
j_call: TRBJ1-1; d_call: -; v_call: TRBV6-8; clone_size: -; cdr3_aa: CASSDSGRVTEAFF; cdr3_nt: TGTGCCAGCAGTGACTCTGGCAGGGTTACTGAAGCTTTCTTT
j_call: TRBJ1-4; d_call: TRBD1; v_call: TRBV30; clone_size: once; cdr3_aa: CAWSPDRGREKLFF; cdr3_nt: TGTGCCTGGAGCCCGGACAGGGGACGGGAAAAACTGTTTTTT
j_call: TRBJ2-1; d_call: -; v_call: TRBV18; clone_size: -; cdr3_aa: CASSTQGTEQFF; cdr3_nt: TGTGCCAGCTCCACCCAGGGTACTGAGCAGTTCTTC
j_call: TRBJ2-7; d_call: -; v_call: TRBV9; clone_size: few; cdr3_aa: CASSVASQAYEQYF; cdr3_nt: TGTGCCAGCAGCGTAGCTTCACAGGCCTACGAGCAGTACTTC
j_call: TRBJ2-1; d_call: -; v_call: TRBV11-3; clone_size: -; cdr3_aa: CASSSAGGFYEQFF; cdr3_nt: TGTGCCAGCAGCTCGGCTGGGGGGTTCTATGAGCAGTTCTTC
j_call: TRBJ2-7; d_call: TRBD1; v_call: TRBV5-1; clone_size: -; cdr3_aa: CASSFLPGQEYEQYF; cdr3_nt: TGCGCCAGCAGCTTCCTGCCGGGACAGGAGTACGAGCAGTACTTC
j_call: TRBJ2-7; d_call: TRBD1; v_call: TRBV18; clone_size: -; cdr3_aa: CASSQGQVYEQYF; cdr3_nt: TGTGCCAGCTCACAAGGACAGGTGTACGAGCAGTACTTC
j_call: TRBJ1-5; d_call: TRBD1; v_call: TRBV6-8; clone_size: -; cdr3_aa: CASREWTGQGQPQHF; cdr3_nt: TGTGCCAGCAGAGAATGGACAGGGCAGGGTCAGCCCCAGCATTTT
j_call: TRBJ2-3; d_call: -; v_call: TRBV11-3; clone_size: -; cdr3_aa: CASSSPSGADTQYF; cdr3_nt: TGTGCCAGCAGCTCCCCATCAGGGGCAGATACGCAGTATTTT
j_call: TRBJ2-1; d_call: -; v_call: TRBV5-1; clone_size: once; cdr3_aa: CASSLGAGTYNEQFF; cdr3_nt: TGCGCCAGCAGCTTGGGAGCTGGGACCTACAATGAGCAGTTCTTC
j_call: TRBJ2-3; d_call: -; v_call: TRBV18; clone_size: -; cdr3_aa: CASQPTQDTQYF; cdr3_nt: TGTGCCAGCCAACCGACGCAGGATACGCAGTATTTT
j_call: TRBJ1-1; d_call: -; v_call: TRBV6-8; clone_size: -; cdr3_aa: CASRGTRNTEAFF; cdr3_nt: TGTGCCAGCAGGGGGACGCGCAACACTGAAGCTTTCTTT
j_call: TRBJ2-5; d_call: -; v_call: TRBV11-3; clone_size: few; cdr3_aa: CASSKQPPVAQETQYF; cdr3_nt: TGTGCCAGCAGCAAGCAGCCGCCGGTAGCCCAAGAGACCCAGTACTTC
j_call: TRBJ2-3; d_call: TRBD1; v_call: TRBV6-8; clone_size: few; cdr3_aa: CASSLTGGLADTQYF; cdr3_nt: TGTGCCAGCAGTTTGACAGGGGGCCTTGCAGATACGCAGTATTTT
j_call: TRBJ1-1; d_call: TRBD1; v_call: TRBV19; clone_size: -; cdr3_aa: CASSNQPGTDLTEAFF; cdr3_nt: TGTGCCAGTAGTAACCAGCCCGGGACAGATCTAACTGAAGCTTTCTTT
j_call: TRBJ1-1; d_call: -; v_call: TRBV19; clone_size: few; cdr3_aa: CASSIQGVDTEAFF; cdr3_nt: TGTGCCAGTAGTATCCAGGGAGTGGACACTGAAGCTTTCTTT
j_call: TRBJ1-5; d_call: -; v_call: TRBV28; clone_size: -; cdr3_aa: CASSLSSGARRNQPQHF; cdr3_nt: TGTGCCAGCAGTTTATCCTCAGGGGCCCGGCGCAATCAGCCCCAGCATTTT
j_call: TRBJ2-4; d_call: -; v_call: TRBV30; clone_size: -; cdr3_aa: CAWSVQGGNIQYF; cdr3_nt: TGTGCCTGGAGTGTACAAGGGGGGAACATTCAGTACTTC
j_call: TRBJ2-3; d_call: TRBD1; v_call: TRBV29-1; clone_size: few; cdr3_aa: CSVEDNGGQGAPDTQYF; cdr3_nt: TGCAGCGTTGAAGATAATGGGGGACAGGGGGCCCCAGATACGCAGTATTTT
j_call: TRBJ2-5; d_call: TRBD1; v_call: TRBV5-1; clone_size: -; cdr3_aa: CASSLEPTGGAETQYF; cdr3_nt: TGCGCCAGCAGCTTGGAGCCTACAGGGGGCGCCGAGACCCAGTACTTC
j_call: TRBJ2-3; d_call: TRBD2; v_call: TRBV9; clone_size: few; cdr3_aa: CASTKRGGSDTQYF; cdr3_nt: TGTGCCAGCACCAAGCGGGGGGGGTCAGATACGCAGTATTTT
j_call: TRBJ2-3; d_call: -; v_call: TRBV6-8; clone_size: few; cdr3_aa: CASSYEGYTQYF; cdr3_nt: TGTGCCAGCAGTTACGAGGGATATACGCAGTATTTT
j_call: TRBJ2-5; d_call: TRBD2; v_call: TRBV29-1; clone_size: -; cdr3_aa: CSVEGGTRTQETQYF; cdr3_nt: TGCAGCGTTGAAGGCGGGACTAGGACTCAAGAGACCCAGTACTTC
j_call: TRBJ2-7; d_call: TRBD2; v_call: TRBV6-8; clone_size: few; cdr3_aa: CATRVEGRGAYEQYF; cdr3_nt: TGTGCCACCAGGGTGGAGGGGCGGGGGGCCTACGAGCAGTACTTC
j_call: TRBJ1-5; d_call: TRBD1; v_call: TRBV7-6; clone_size: few; cdr3_aa: CASSFRLGTGDNQPQHF; cdr3_nt: TGTGCCAGCAGCTTTAGACTAGGGACAGGCGACAATCAGCCCCAGCATTTT
j_call: TRBJ2-7; d_call: TRBD1; v_call: TRBV9; clone_size: few; cdr3_aa: CASSGQGSEQYF; cdr3_nt: TGTGCCAGCAGCGGACAGGGGTCCGAGCAGTACTTC
j_call: TRBJ2-2; d_call: -; v_call: TRBV6-8; clone_size: few; cdr3_aa: CASSQIRIRSTGELFF; cdr3_nt: TGTGCCAGCAGCCAAATAAGGATAAGGAGCACCGGGGAGCTGTTTTTT
j_call: TRBJ1-4; d_call: -; v_call: TRBV4-1; clone_size: -; cdr3_aa: CASSPTGRLNEKLFF; cdr3_nt: TGCGCCAGCAGCCCGACTGGGAGGCTTAATGAAAAACTGTTTTTT
j_call: TRBJ1-6; d_call: -; v_call: TRBV19; clone_size: few; cdr3_aa: CASSMGLSSPLHF; cdr3_nt: TGTGCCAGTAGTATGGGACTAAGCTCACCCCTCCACTTT
j_call: TRBJ2-3; d_call: TRBD2; v_call: TRBV30; clone_size: few; cdr3_aa: CARSSGRATDTQYF; cdr3_nt: TGTGCCCGGAGTAGCGGGAGGGCGACAGATACGCAGTATTTT
j_call: TRBJ1-3; d_call: -; v_call: TRBV6-8; clone_size: few; cdr3_aa: CASKGQVSVDTIYF; cdr3_nt: TGTGCCAGCAAGGGCCAGGTCTCTGTGGACACCATATATTTT
j_call: TRBJ2-7; d_call: -; v_call: TRBV12-5; clone_size: few; cdr3_aa: CASGLVLPYYEQYF; cdr3_nt: TGTGCTAGTGGTTTGGTACTCCCTTACTACGAGCAGTACTTC
j_call: TRBJ2-3; d_call: TRBD2; v_call: TRBV28; clone_size: -; cdr3_aa: CASSPSGGLTQYF; cdr3_nt: TGTGCCAGCAGTCCGTCGGGGGGGCTGACGCAGTATTTT
j_call: TRBJ2-1; d_call: -; v_call: TRBV6-7; clone_size: -; cdr3_aa: CASMVNNEQFF; cdr3_nt: TGTGCCAGCATGGTGAACAATGAGCAGTTCTTC
j_call: TRBJ2-7; d_call: -; v_call: TRBV9; clone_size: -; cdr3_aa: CASSVGLGGPYEQYF; cdr3_nt: TGTGCCAGCAGCGTGGGTCTCGGGGGGCCCTACGAGCAGTACTTC
j_call: TRBJ1-3; d_call: -; v_call: TRBV6-8; clone_size: few; cdr3_aa: CASGIGQRLTGNTIYF; cdr3_nt: TGTGCCAGCGGTATAGGACAACGGCTTACTGGAAACACCATATATTTT
j_call: TRBJ2-7; d_call: TRBD2; v_call: TRBV4-1; clone_size: -; cdr3_aa: CASSRSSERGAYEQYF; cdr3_nt: TGCGCCAGCAGCCGAAGCAGTGAGCGGGGGGCCTACGAGCAGTACTTC
j_call: TRBJ1-1; d_call: -; v_call: TRBV28; clone_size: large; cdr3_aa: CASSLQNTEAFF; cdr3_nt: TGTGCCAGCAGTTTACAGAACACTGAAGCTTTCTTT